A single sample is the source of the 2 T cell receptor beta chains below, sequenced in a study of neoadjuvant anti-PD-1 for oral cavity cancer. TCRdb's table, derived via immunoSEQ multiplex PCR, lists solely in-frame clones and lacks some. The sample lists 55,000 to 80,000 clones, around 85% occurring once. This sample's time point: after neoadjuvant nivolumab, at surgical resection. The sequenced sample was PBMCs, obtained after nivolumab (anti-PD-1) treatment. All receptors derive from a person between 40 and 80 years old with oral cavity squamous cell carcinoma.

The chain carries TRBV7-2 and TRBJ2-7, with 9 bases aligning to TRBD1. Per the germline V gene, CDR1 is SGHTA and CDR2 is FQGNSA. This CDR3 has 15 amino acids. The V gene end was trimmed by 6 bases and the J gene end by 1 base; junction bases not matched to a gene: 7. CDR3 sequence: CASRSRTGASYEQYF. The CDR3 region has the DNA TGTGCCAGCAGAAGCAGGACAGGGGCATCCTACGAGCAGTACTTC.

This clone was seen only a few times. V gene TRBV11-2 combines with J gene TRBJ2-3; D might be TRBD1 or TRBD2, each matching 5 bases. Germline values: CDR1 SGHAT, CDR2 FQNNGV. There are 15 residues in the CDR3. V gave up 4 bases and J gave up 5 bases, with 16 bases separating them. This chain's CDR3 is CASSSGWGGLDTQYF. As DNA, the CDR3 is TGTGCCAGCAGCTCAGGGTGGGGCGGGTTAGATACGCAGTATTTT. Together with reference TRBV11-2 and TRBJ2-3, the CDR3 gives the full variable domain: EAGVAQSPRYKIIEKRQSVAFWCNPISGHATLYWYQQILGQGPKLLIQFQNNGVVDDSQLPKDRFSAERLKGVDSTLKIQPAKLEDSAVYLCASSSGWGGLDTQYFGPGTRLTVL.